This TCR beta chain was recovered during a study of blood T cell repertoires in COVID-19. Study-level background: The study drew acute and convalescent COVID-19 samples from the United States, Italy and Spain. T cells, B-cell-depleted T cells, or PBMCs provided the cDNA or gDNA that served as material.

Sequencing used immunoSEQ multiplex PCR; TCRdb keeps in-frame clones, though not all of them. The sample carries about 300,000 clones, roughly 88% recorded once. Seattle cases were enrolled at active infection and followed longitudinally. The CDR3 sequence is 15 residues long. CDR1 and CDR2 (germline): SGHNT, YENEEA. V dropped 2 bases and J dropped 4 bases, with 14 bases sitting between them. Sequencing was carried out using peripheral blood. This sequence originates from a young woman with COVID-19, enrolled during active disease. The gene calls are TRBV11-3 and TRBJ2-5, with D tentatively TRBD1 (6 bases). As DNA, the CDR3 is TGTGCCAGCAGCTTACCAACAGGGAATGGAGAGACCCAGTACTTC. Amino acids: CASSLPTGNGETQYF.